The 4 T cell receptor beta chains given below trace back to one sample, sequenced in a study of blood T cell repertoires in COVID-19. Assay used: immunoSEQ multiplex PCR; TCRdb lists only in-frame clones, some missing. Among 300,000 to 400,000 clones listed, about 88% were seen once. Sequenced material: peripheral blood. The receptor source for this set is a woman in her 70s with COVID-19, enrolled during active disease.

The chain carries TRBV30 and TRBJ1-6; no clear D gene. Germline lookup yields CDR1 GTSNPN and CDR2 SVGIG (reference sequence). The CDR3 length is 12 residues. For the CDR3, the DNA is TGTGCTGCGTCCTCCTATAATTCACCCCTCCACTTT. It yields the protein CAASSYNSPLHF.

DNA for the CDR3: TGTGCCTGGAGTGTACAAGGGGCTGGCTACACCTTC. Encoded protein: CAWSVQGAGYTF. This sequence joins TRBV30 and TRBJ1-2, with a tentative D call TRBD1 (5 bases). There are 12 residues in the CDR3. V was trimmed by 0 bases and J by 7 bases, leaving 9 bases between them. CDR1 and CDR2 from the germline V gene are GTSNPN and SVGIG (reference sequence).

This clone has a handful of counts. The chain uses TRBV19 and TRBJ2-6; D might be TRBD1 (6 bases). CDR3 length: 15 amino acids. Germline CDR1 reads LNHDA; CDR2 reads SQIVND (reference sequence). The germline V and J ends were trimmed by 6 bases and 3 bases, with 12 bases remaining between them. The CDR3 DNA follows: TGTGCCAGTAGACGACAGGTCTTTGGGGCCAACGTCCTGACTTTC. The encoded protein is CASRRQVFGANVLTF.

CDR3: CASSLVPMGQGRETQYF. The DNA of the CDR3 is TGCGCCAGCAGCTTGGTCCCCATGGGACAGGGGAGGGAGACCCAGTACTTC. The V gene is TRBV5-1, the J gene TRBJ2-5; 10 bases are shared with TRBD1. The V segment lost 0 bases and the J segment 5 bases; nucleotides outside the gene matches: 10. The CDR3 length is 17 residues. Germline lookup yields CDR1 SGHRS and CDR2 YFSETQ. The full variable domain, rest sourced from reference TRBV5-1 and TRBJ2-5, is KAGVTQTPRYLIKTRGQQVTLSCSPISGHRSVSWYQQTPGQGLQFLFEYFSETQRNKGNFPGRFSGRQFSNSRSEMNVSTLELGDSALYLCASSLVPMGQGRETQYFGPGTRLLVL.